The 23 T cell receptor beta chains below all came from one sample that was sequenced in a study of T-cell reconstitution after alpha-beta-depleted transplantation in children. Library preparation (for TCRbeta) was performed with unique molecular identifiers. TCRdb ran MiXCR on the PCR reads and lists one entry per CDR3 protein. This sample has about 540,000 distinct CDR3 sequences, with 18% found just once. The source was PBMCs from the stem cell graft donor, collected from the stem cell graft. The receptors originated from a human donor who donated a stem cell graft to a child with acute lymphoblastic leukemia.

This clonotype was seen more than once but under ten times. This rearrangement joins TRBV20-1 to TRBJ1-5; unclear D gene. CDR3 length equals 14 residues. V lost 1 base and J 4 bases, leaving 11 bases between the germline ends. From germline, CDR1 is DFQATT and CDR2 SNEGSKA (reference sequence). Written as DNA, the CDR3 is TGCAGTGCTAGAGGTCCCAGACGGAATCAGCCCCAGCATTTT. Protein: CSARGPRRNQPQHF.

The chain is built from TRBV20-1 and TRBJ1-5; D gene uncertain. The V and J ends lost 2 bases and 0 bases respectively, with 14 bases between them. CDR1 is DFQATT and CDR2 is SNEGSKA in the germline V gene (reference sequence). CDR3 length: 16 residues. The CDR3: CSARTTEGYSNQPQHF. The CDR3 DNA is TGCAGTGCTAGAACCACGGAAGGCTATAGCAATCAGCCCCAGCATTTT.

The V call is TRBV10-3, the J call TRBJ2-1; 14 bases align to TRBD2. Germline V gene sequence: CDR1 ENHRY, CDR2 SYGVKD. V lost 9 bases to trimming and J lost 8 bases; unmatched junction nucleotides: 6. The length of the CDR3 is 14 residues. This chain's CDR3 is CAIGTSGSWDEQFF. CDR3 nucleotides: TGTGCCATTGGGACTAGCGGGAGCTGGGATGAGCAGTTCTTC.

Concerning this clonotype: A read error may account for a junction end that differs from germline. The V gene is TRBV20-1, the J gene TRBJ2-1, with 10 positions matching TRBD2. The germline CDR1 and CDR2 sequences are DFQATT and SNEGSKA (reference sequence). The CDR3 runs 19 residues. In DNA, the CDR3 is TGCAGTGCTATGTCCTTTCCTAGCGGGGGCCGCCCGACTGACAATGAGCGGTTCTTC. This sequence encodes CSAMSFPSGGRPTDNERFF.

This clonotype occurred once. The CDR3, as DNA: TGCGCCAGCAGCTCCTCACAGGAGTCGGGCTACACCTTC. This gives the protein CASSSSQESGYTF. The rearrangement joins TRBV5-1 to TRBJ1-2, with D perhaps TRBD1 (5 bases). Trimming shortened V by 3 bases and J by 8 bases, and 14 bases separated the two germline ends. Per germline, CDR1 SGHRS and CDR2 YFSETQ. There are 13 residues in the CDR3.

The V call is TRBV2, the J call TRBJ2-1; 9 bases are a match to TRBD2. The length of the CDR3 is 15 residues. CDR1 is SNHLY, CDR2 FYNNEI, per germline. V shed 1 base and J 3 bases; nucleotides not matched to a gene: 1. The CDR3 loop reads CASSEVAGDYNEQFF. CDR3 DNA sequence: TGTGCCAGCAGTGAAGTAGCGGGAGACTACAATGAGCAGTTCTTC.

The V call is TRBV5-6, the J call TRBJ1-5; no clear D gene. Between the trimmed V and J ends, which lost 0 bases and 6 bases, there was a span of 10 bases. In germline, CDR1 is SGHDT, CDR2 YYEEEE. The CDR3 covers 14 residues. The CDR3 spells CASSLGGWVQPQHF. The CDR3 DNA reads TGTGCCAGCAGCTTGGGAGGCTGGGTTCAGCCCCAGCATTTT.

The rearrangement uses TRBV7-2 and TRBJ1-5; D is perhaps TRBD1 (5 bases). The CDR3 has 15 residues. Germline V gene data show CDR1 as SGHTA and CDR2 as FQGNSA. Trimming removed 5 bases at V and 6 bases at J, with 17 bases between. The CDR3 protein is CASSPRVGGTQPQHF. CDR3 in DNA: TGTGCCAGCAGCCCCCGCGTCGGGGGAACTCAGCCCCAGCATTTT.

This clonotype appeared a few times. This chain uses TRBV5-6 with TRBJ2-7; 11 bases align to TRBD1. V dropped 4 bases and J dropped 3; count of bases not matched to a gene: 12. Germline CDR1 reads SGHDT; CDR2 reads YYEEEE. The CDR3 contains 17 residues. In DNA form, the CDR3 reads TGTGCCAGCAGCCTCGTTGTGGGACAGGGGGAGTACTACGAGCAGTACTTC. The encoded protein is CASSLVVGQGEYYEQYF.

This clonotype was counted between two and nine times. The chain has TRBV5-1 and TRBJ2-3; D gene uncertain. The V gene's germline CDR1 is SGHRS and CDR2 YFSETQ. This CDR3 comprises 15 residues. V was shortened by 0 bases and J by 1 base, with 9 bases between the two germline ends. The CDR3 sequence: CASSLGGARTDTQYF. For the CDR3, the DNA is TGCGCCAGCAGCTTGGGTGGCGCCCGCACAGATACGCAGTATTTT.

The CDR3 is CASSFTGDNEQFF. The CDR3 coding sequence is TGTGCCAGCAGTTTTACAGGAGACAATGAGCAGTTCTTC. The chain couples TRBV12-3 or TRBV12-4 to TRBJ2-1; perhaps TRBD1 as D (5 bases). The V end lost 3 bases, the J end lost 5 bases, and 8 bases lay between the germline ends. This CDR3 spans 13 amino acids.

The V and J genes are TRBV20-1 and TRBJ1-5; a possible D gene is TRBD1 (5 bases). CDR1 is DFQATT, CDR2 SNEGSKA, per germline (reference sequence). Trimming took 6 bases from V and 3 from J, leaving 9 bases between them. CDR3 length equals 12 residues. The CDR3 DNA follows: TGCAGTGCGAGGGGTCCCAATCAGCCCCAGCATTTT. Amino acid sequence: CSARGPNQPQHF.

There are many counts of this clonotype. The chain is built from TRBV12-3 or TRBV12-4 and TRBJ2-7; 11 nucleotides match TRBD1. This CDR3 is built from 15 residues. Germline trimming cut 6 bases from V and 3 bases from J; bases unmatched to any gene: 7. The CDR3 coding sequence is TGTGCCAGCAGCAGCGCCGGGACAGGGGGCTACGAGCAGTACTTC. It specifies CASSSAGTGGYEQYF.

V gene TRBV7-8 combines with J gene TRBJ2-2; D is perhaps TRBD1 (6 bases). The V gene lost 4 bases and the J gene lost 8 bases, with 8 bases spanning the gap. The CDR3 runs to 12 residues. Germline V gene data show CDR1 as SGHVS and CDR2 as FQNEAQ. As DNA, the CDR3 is TGTGCCAGCAGCTCCCAGGGGGGGGAGCTGTTTTTT. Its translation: CASSSQGGELFF.

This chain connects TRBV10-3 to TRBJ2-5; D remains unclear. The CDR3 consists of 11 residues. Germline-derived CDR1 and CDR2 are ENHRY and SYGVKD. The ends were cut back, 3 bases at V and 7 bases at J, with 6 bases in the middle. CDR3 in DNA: TGTGCCATCAGTGAAATAGGGACCCAGTACTTC. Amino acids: CAISEIGTQYF.

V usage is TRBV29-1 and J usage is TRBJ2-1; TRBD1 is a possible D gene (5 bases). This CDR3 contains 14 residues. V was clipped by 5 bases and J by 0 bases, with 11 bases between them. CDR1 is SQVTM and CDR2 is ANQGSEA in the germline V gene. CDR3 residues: CSVRGASSYNEQFF. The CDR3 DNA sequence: TGCAGCGTTCGTGGGGCAAGCTCCTACAATGAGCAGTTCTTC.

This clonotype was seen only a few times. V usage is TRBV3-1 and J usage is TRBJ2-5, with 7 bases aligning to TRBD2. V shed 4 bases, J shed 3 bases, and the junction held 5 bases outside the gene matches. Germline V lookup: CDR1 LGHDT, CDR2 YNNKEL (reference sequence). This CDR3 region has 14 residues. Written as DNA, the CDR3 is TGTGCCAGCAGCCCCCGGGACTACGAAGAGACCCAGTACTTC. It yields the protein CASSPRDYEETQYF.

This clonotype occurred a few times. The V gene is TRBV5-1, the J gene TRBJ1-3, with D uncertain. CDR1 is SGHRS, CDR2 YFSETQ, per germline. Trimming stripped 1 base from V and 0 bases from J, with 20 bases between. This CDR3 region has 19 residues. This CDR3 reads CASSLTGSLAAFSGNTIYF. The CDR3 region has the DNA TGCGCCAGCAGCTTGACGGGCTCCCTAGCGGCGTTCTCTGGAAACACCATATATTTT.

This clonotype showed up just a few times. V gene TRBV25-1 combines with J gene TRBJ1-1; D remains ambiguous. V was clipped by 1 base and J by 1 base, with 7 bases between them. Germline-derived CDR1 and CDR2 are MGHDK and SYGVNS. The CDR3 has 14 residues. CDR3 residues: CASSELEENTEAFF. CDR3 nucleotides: TGTGCCAGCAGTGAATTGGAAGAGAACACTGAAGCTTTCTTT. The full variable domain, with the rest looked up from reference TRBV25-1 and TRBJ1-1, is EADIYQTPRYLVIGTGKKITLECSQTMGHDKMYWYQQDPGMELHLIHYSYGVNSTEKGDLSSESTVSRIRTEHFPLTLESARPSHTSQYLCASSELEENTEAFFGQGTRLTVV.

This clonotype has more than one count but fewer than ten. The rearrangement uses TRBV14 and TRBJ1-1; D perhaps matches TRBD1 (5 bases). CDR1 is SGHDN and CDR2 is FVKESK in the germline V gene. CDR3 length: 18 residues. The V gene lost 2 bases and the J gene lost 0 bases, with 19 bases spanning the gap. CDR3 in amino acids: CASSQSRDGRLMNTEAFF. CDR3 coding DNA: TGTGCCAGCAGCCAATCCCGGGACGGAAGATTGATGAACACTGAAGCTTTCTTT.

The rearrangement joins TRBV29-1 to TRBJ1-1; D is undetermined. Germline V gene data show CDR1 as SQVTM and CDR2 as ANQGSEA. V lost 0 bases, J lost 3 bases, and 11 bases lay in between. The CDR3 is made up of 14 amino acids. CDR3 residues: CSVEEPEFYTEAFF. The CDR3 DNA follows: TGCAGCGTTGAAGAACCGGAATTCTACACTGAAGCTTTCTTT.

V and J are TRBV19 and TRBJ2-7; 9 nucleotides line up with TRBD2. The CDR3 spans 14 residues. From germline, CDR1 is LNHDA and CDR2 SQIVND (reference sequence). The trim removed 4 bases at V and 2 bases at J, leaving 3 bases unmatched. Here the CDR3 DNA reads TGTGCCAGTAGTACCTCTAGCGGGACCTACGAGCAGTACTTC. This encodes CASSTSSGTYEQYF.

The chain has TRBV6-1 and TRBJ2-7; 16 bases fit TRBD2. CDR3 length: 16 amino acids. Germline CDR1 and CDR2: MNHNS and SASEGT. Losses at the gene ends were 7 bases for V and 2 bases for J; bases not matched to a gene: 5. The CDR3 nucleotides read TGTGCCAGCAAACTAGGGACTAGCGGGAGGGCCTACGAGCAGTACTTC. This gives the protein CASKLGTSGRAYEQYF.